This is a list of T cell receptor beta chains from one sample in a study of blood T cell repertoires in COVID-19. The table came from immunoSEQ multiplex PCR; TCRdb's copy has only in-frame clones and leaves some out. The repertoire holds roughly 700,000 clones, with 90% as singletons. The sample taken for sequencing was peripheral blood. These receptors were taken from a woman aged 18-30 years with acute or convalescent COVID-19. CDR3s include the opening cysteine and the closing phenylalanine or tryptophan. The D gene is left open where the match is weak. Expanded clones get a size class; other rows say once, few or many, or leave the size out.

CASSSDREETQYF	TGTGCCAGCAGCTCTGACCGGGAAGAGACCCAGTACTTC	TRBJ2-5	13	TRBV5-6	NA	once
CASSLRFSASGGSGDTQYF	TGTGCCAGCAGCTTACGTTTTAGCGCGAGCGGGGGGTCGGGAGATACGCAGTATTTT	TRBJ2-3	19	TRBV7-9	TRBD2	NA
CASSLVFSYGYTF	TGTGCCAGCAGCTTAGTGTTCAGCTATGGCTACACCTTC	TRBJ1-2	13	TRBV7-2	NA	NA
CSLGGGGGYTF	TGCAGTCTGGGGGGGGGTGGCGGCTACACCTTC	TRBJ1-2	11	TRBV20-1	NA	NA
CASSYSGRRGEKLFF	TGTGCCAGCAGTTACTCCGGGAGGCGTGGGGAAAAACTGTTTTTT	TRBJ1-4	15	TRBV6-6	NA	NA
CASSSSTGQGAYEQYF	TGCGCCAGCAGCTCATCTACGGGACAGGGGGCCTACGAGCAGTACTTC	TRBJ2-7	16	TRBV5-1	TRBD1	NA
CASSVDRGDGELFF	TGCGCCAGCAGCGTGGACAGGGGAGACGGGGAGCTGTTTTTT	TRBJ2-2	14	TRBV5-1	TRBD1	NA
CASSGRDGPYNEQFF	TGTGCCAGCAGCGGGCGGGACGGACCCTACAATGAGCAGTTCTTC	TRBJ2-1	15	TRBV3-1/TRBV3-2	NA	NA
CASSTPSTRFLHF	TGTGCCAGCAGCACCCCCTCGACTAGATTCTTGCATTTT	TRBJ1-5	13	TRBV6-2/TRBV6-3	NA	NA
CASSGGTGETEAFF	TGCGCCAGCAGCGGGGGGACAGGGGAAACTGAAGCTTTCTTT	TRBJ1-1	14	TRBV5-1	TRBD1	NA
CATNSNYGYTF	TGTGCCACCAACTCTAACTATGGCTACACCTTC	TRBJ1-2	11	TRBV10-3	NA	NA
CASRAYEQFF	TGTGCCAGCAGGGCTTATGAGCAGTTCTTC	TRBJ2-1	10	TRBV6-5	NA	NA
CASSPGGVEAFF	TGTGCCAGCAGCCCCGGGGGGGTTGAAGCTTTCTTT	TRBJ1-1	12	TRBV12-3/TRBV12-4	NA	NA
CASSQGGGGNTIYF	TGTGCCAGCAGCCAAGGCGGGGGTGGAAACACCATATATTTT	TRBJ1-3	14	TRBV3-1/TRBV3-2	NA	once
CASSIGQAGEQFF	TGTGCCAGTAGTATAGGTCAGGCAGGGGAGCAGTTCTTC	TRBJ2-1	13	TRBV19	NA	NA
CASSVEVNQPQHF	TGCGCCAGCAGCGTCGAGGTGAATCAGCCCCAGCATTTT	TRBJ1-5	13	TRBV5-1	NA	NA
CASSQESGGHSPLHF	TGTGCCAGCAGCCAAGAGTCAGGGGGACATTCACCCCTCCACTTT	TRBJ1-6	15	TRBV3-1/TRBV3-2	TRBD1	once
CAWSPPLSIGNTEAFF	TGTGCCTGGAGTCCGCCCCTTAGCATCGGGAACACTGAAGCTTTCTTT	TRBJ1-1	16	TRBV30	NA	NA
CASSPRTALEAFF	TGTGCCAGCAGCCCCCGGACAGCCCTTGAAGCTTTCTTT	TRBJ1-1	13	TRBV3-1/TRBV3-2	NA	NA
CASSLGVDREAFF	TGTGCCAGCAGCTTAGGGGTTGACAGGGAAGCTTTCTTT	TRBJ1-1	13	TRBV7-8	NA	NA
CASNQGFGQPQHF	TGTGCCAGCAATCAGGGTTTTGGACAGCCCCAGCATTTT	TRBJ1-5	13	TRBV12-3/TRBV12-4	NA	NA
CATSGSSTGELFF	TGTGCCACCAGTGGTTCCAGCACCGGGGAGCTGTTTTTT	TRBJ2-2	13	TRBV24-1	NA	NA
CASSSTPGRSSGNTIYF	TGTGCCAGCAGCTCCACCCCTGGCCGGAGCTCTGGAAACACCATATATTTT	TRBJ1-3	17	TRBV7-4	NA	NA
CAWTQRQGLGGNTIYF	TGTGCCTGGACCCAAAGACAGGGGTTAGGTGGAAACACCATATATTTT	TRBJ1-3	16	TRBV30	TRBD1	NA
CASSVPVGHEQFF	TGTGCCAGCAGCGTACCCGTTGGGCATGAGCAGTTCTTC	TRBJ2-1	13	TRBV9	NA	NA
CASSQEPINSPLHF	TGCGCCAGCAGCCAAGAACCTATTAATTCACCCCTCCACTTT	TRBJ1-6	14	TRBV4-1	NA	NA
CASSFPQGSLTEAFF	TGTGCCAGCAGCTTCCCCCAGGGGTCCCTCACTGAAGCTTTCTTT	TRBJ1-1	15	TRBV7-9	NA	NA
CASSPMTGWDGYTF	TGTGCCAGCTCACCAATGACAGGGTGGGATGGCTACACCTTC	TRBJ1-2	14	TRBV18	TRBD1	few
CAWSELYTEAFF	TGTGCCTGGAGTGAGCTATACACTGAAGCTTTCTTT	TRBJ1-1	12	TRBV30	NA	NA
CASTPQDGRANTGNTIYF	TGTGCCAGTACCCCTCAAGACGGCAGAGCGAATACTGGAAACACCATATATTTT	TRBJ1-3	18	TRBV19	NA	NA
CATSSSGGQPQHF	TGTGCCACCAGTAGCAGCGGGGGTCAGCCCCAGCATTTT	TRBJ1-5	13	TRBV24-1	NA	once
CASSPGVLSNQPQHF	TGCGCCAGCAGCCCGGGGGTCCTTAGCAATCAGCCCCAGCATTTT	TRBJ1-5	15	TRBV4-3	NA	NA
CASSVNRAGNYGYTF	TGTGCCAGCAGCGTGAACAGGGCGGGTAACTATGGCTACACCTTC	TRBJ1-2	15	TRBV9	NA	NA
CASSHKNTEAFF	TGCGCCAGCAGTCATAAGAACACTGAAGCTTTCTTT	TRBJ1-1	12	TRBV23-1	NA	NA
CAWSEGFNQPQHF	TGTGCCTGGAGCGAGGGCTTCAATCAGCCCCAGCATTTT	TRBJ1-5	13	TRBV30	NA	few
CSVDDRGYTF	TGCAGCGTCGATGACAGGGGCTACACCTTC	TRBJ1-2	10	TRBV29-1	NA	NA
CSVRKQTNYGYTF	TGCAGCGTTCGTAAACAGACTAACTATGGCTACACCTTC	TRBJ1-2	13	TRBV29-1	NA	NA
CASSQGSGTVGEQFF	TGCGCCAGCAGCCAAGGGTCAGGTACGGTCGGTGAGCAGTTCTTC	TRBJ2-1	15	TRBV4-3	NA	NA
CASSNKRGRNTDTQYF	TGTGCCAGCAGTAATAAGCGGGGGAGAAACACAGATACGCAGTATTTT	TRBJ2-3	16	TRBV11-2	TRBD2	NA
CAWSAYNYGYTF	TGTGCCTGGAGTGCCTATAACTATGGCTACACCTTC	TRBJ1-2	12	TRBV30	NA	NA
CASSYSAGGLYEQYF	TGTGCCAGCAGTTACTCGGCAGGGGGCTTGTACGAGCAGTACTTC	TRBJ2-7	15	TRBV6-5	TRBD1	NA
CASSPQIDYGYTF	TGTGCCAGCAGCCCCCAAATAGACTATGGCTACACCTTC	TRBJ1-2	13	TRBV9	NA	NA
CASSIRDSGNTIYF	TGTGCCAGCAGCATCCGGGACTCAGGAAACACCATATATTTT	TRBJ1-3	14	TRBV7-8	NA	NA
CASSLKRDRETLNTEAFF	TGTGCCAGCAGCCTTAAACGTGACAGGGAAACATTGAACACTGAAGCTTTCTTT	TRBJ1-1	18	TRBV7-8	TRBD1	NA
CASSPPGQMLSGANVLTF	TGCGCCAGCAGCCCACCGGGACAGATGTTGTCTGGGGCCAACGTCCTGACTTTC	TRBJ2-6	18	TRBV5-1	TRBD1	NA
CASSHRDRASGANVLTF	TGTGCCAGCAGCCATAGGGACAGGGCCTCTGGGGCCAACGTCCTGACTTTC	TRBJ2-6	17	TRBV7-8	TRBD1	NA
CASSSLGTDYGYTF	TGTGCCAGCAGTTCCCTCGGGACAGACTATGGCTACACCTTC	TRBJ1-2	14	TRBV27	TRBD1	NA
CARSVQGVAYNSPLHF	TGTGCCAGAAGCGTACAGGGAGTCGCCTATAATTCACCCCTCCACTTT	TRBJ1-6	16	TRBV5-3	NA	NA